This T cell receptor beta chain was profiled in a study of a mutant IDH1 vaccine in newly diagnosed glioma. Study overall: Sex among treated patients split 62.5% male, about 40% female; mean age was around 40 years. Previous treatment comprised radiotherapy, temozolomide, or both, mostly both. Study-wide findings and caveats: Apparently, pseudoprogression bore no relation to changes among the top peripheral T cell clonotypes.

Germline assignment: CDR1 PRHDT and CDR2 FYEKMQ (reference sequence). The CDR3 extends over 17 amino acids. With 5 bases clipped from V and 0 bases from J, the junction kept 10 bases outside the gene matches. Of note for this clone: Its antigen is unknown.

Time point noted: baseline, week 1 (first vaccination visit). As for treatment: pre-vaccination baseline after standard-of-care therapy. Donors had new WHO grade 3 or 4 IDH1-mutant, ATRX-lost astrocytomas. Profiled with immunoSEQ multiplex PCR; TCRdb holds only in-frame clones, not every one. The sample shows over 45,000 clones, more than 85% of them seen only once. Material: PBMCs, obtained from a glioma patient treated with radiotherapy, temozolomide or both. This chain uses TRBV13 with TRBJ1-3, with 7 bases matching TRBD1. This receptor was taken from a man between 50 and 59 years old with glioma. The DNA of the CDR3 is TGTGCCAGCAGCGATCCTACTGACAGGGCCTCTGGAAACACCATATATTTT. Protein: CASSDPTDRASGNTIYF.